The 17 T cell receptor beta chains given below trace back to one sample, sequenced in a study of post-analysis software for immune sequencing data. These receptors are not linked to any known antigen. Unique molecular identifiers were built into the TCR beta cDNA libraries. TCRdb reprocessed the PCR reads with MiXCR, giving one entry per CDR3 protein. The table includes approximately 660,000 distinct CDR3 sequences, approximately 60% detected once. Study outcomes and limitations: There were four or five TRBV segments more frequent in patients than controls, and TRBV5-6, TRBV5-1 and TRBV20-1 were among them.

Sample: blood. All receptors derive from a girl aged 2 to 10 with multiple sclerosis.

In this sample, this clonotype turned up many times. The chain joins TRBV25-1 to TRBJ2-3, with D maybe TRBD1 (6 bases). Germline V gene data show CDR1 as MGHDK and CDR2 as SYGVNS. CDR3 length: 13 amino acids. V was cut by 4 bases and J by 1 base, with 6 bases left in between. The CDR3 sequence is CASSGQGTDTQYF. As DNA, the CDR3 is TGTGCCAGCAGTGGACAGGGCACAGATACGCAGTATTTT.

The chain carries TRBV7-9 and TRBJ2-7; no clear D. The germline CDR1 and CDR2 sequences are SEHNR and FQNEAQ (reference sequence). The germline V and J ends were trimmed by 5 bases and 0 bases, with 11 bases remaining between them. This CDR3 region has 14 residues. The CDR3 coding sequence is TGTGCCAGCAGCCCCCGAATTAGCTCCTACGAGCAGTACTTC. Protein product: CASSPRISSYEQYF.

The chain has TRBV5-1 and TRBJ2-3; 10 bases are shared with TRBD1. After removal of 2 bases from V and 3 bases from J, the junction contained 6 bases not matched to a gene. Per germline, CDR1 SGHRS and CDR2 YFSETQ. CDR3 length: 16 amino acids. The CDR3 region has the DNA TGCGCCAGCAGCTTTGACAGGGGGCGGAGTACAGATACGCAGTATTTT. Protein: CASSFDRGRSTDTQYF.

A few counts support this clonotype. The chain links TRBV20-1 to TRBJ2-3; D is uncertain. Trimming took off 5 bases at V and 9 bases at J, with 12 bases between the two ends. Per the germline V gene, CDR1 is DFQATT and CDR2 is SNEGSKA (reference sequence). CDR3 size: 11 residues. The CDR3 DNA follows: TGCAGTGCTCCTATTCTAGAGACGCAGTATTTT. Translation gives CSAPILETQYF.

The gene calls are TRBV12-3 or TRBV12-4 and TRBJ1-6, with D maybe TRBD1 (6 bases). The CDR3 consists of 12 residues. Trimming took 9 bases from V and 10 from J, leaving 13 bases between them. CDR3 DNA sequence: TGTGCCAGTAACAGGGAACGATCACCCCTCCACTTT. This translates into CASNRERSPLHF.

The J gene is TRBJ2-1, the V gene TRBV20-1, with D possibly being TRBD1 (5 bases). CDR3 length equals 14 residues. Per the germline V gene, CDR1 is DFQATT and CDR2 is SNEGSKA (reference sequence). V was clipped by 0 bases and J by 7 bases, with 13 bases between them. The chain's CDR3 is CSARDNSRVNEQFF. CDR3 DNA: TGCAGTGCTAGAGATAATTCCAGGGTAAATGAGCAGTTCTTC.

The chain joins TRBV24-1 to TRBJ2-1, with D maybe TRBD1 (6 bases). Germline CDR1 reads KGHDR; CDR2 reads SFDVKD. The V gene lost 5 bases and the J gene lost 5 bases, with 12 bases spanning the gap. The CDR3 spans 14 residues. The CDR3 here is CATSAVDSHNEQFF. The CDR3 DNA is TGTGCCACCAGTGCCGTGGACAGCCACAATGAGCAGTTCTTC.

This clonotype occurred a few times. The V and J genes are TRBV5-1 and TRBJ2-4; D remains ambiguous. The V end lost 0 bases, the J end lost 6 bases, and 10 bases lay between the germline ends. Per germline, CDR1 SGHRS and CDR2 YFSETQ. CDR3 length: 14 residues. The CDR3 protein is CASSLDGPPNIQYF. The CDR3 region has the DNA TGCGCCAGCAGCTTGGACGGCCCCCCAAACATTCAGTACTTC.

The chain joins TRBV5-1 to TRBJ2-3; a possible D gene is TRBD2 (5 bases). This CDR3 comprises 14 residues. CDR1 is SGHRS, CDR2 YFSETQ, per germline. V lost 3 bases and J lost 6, with 14 bases in between. Here the CDR3 reads CASSSGSTRDTQYF. As DNA, the CDR3 is TGCGCCAGCAGCTCGGGGAGTACAAGGGATACGCAGTATTTT.

This clonotype has a single count. The chain is built from TRBV12-3 or TRBV12-4 and TRBJ2-4; TRBD2 matches 10 bases. The better agreement between TRBJ2-5 and the DNA end casts doubt on the J call. The CDR3 has 14 amino acids. CDR3 sequence reads: CASRRTSGQETQYF. CDR3 DNA sequence: TGTGCCAGCCGCCGGACTAGCGGACAAGAGACCCAGTACTTC.

The chain combines TRBV20-1 with TRBJ2-1; TRBD2 agrees at 7 bases. J was trimmed by 0 bases and V by 3 bases; bases with no gene match: 2. CDR1 is DFQATT and CDR2 is SNEGSKA in the germline V gene (reference sequence). The CDR3 has 14 amino acids. In nucleotides, the CDR3 is TGCAGTGCTAGCGGCGGGAGCTCCTACAATGAGCAGTTCTTC. Translated, it gives CSASGGSSYNEQFF.

The sample holds a few counts of this clonotype. The chain employs TRBV12-3 or TRBV12-4 and TRBJ1-2; the D is unclear. The V end was cut by 7 bases, the J end by 4 bases, with 10 bases between. The CDR3 has 12 residues. CDR3 sequence reads: CASTLGSYGYTF. CDR3 nucleotides: TGTGCCAGCACCTTAGGGAGCTATGGCTACACCTTC.

The rearrangement joins TRBV20-1 to TRBJ1-2; D may be TRBD1 (6 bases). The CDR3 is 13 residues long. V lost 6 bases to trimming and J lost 0 bases, with 11 bases between them. Germline V gives CDR1 DFQATT, CDR2 SNEGSKA (reference sequence). CDR3 in amino acids: CSARRTANYGYTF. CDR3 sequence (DNA): TGCAGTGCCCGACGGACAGCTAACTATGGCTACACCTTC.

The chain joins TRBV25-1 to TRBJ2-7; D may correspond to TRBD1 or TRBD2 (5 bases each). CDR1 is MGHDK, CDR2 SYGVNS, per germline. Trimming cost V 6 bases and J 3 bases, with 12 bases left between them. The CDR3 consists of 13 residues. This chain's CDR3 is CASSGTKNYEQYF. CDR3 DNA: TGTGCCAGCAGCGGGACGAAGAACTACGAGCAGTACTTC.

The chain couples TRBV29-1 to TRBJ2-5, with a tentative D call TRBD2 (5 bases). The tail of the sequence fits TRBJ2-7 better, so the J call may be wrong. Germline values: CDR1 SQVTM, CDR2 ANQGSEA. The CDR3 is 13 residues long. CDR3 residues: CSVGGKRAYEQYF. The CDR3, as DNA: TGCAGCGTTGGAGGGAAAAGGGCCTACGAGCAGTACTTC.

The V gene is TRBV21-1, the J gene TRBJ1-1; the table's TRBD1 call for D was not verified on the DNA. TRBV21-1 is annotated as a pseudogene. The CDR3 has 14 amino acids. The CDR3 is CASSWGYRATEAFF. Here the CDR3 DNA reads TGTGCCAGCAGCTGGGGGTACAGGGCCACTGAAGCTTTCTTT.

This clonotype was recorded only once. V usage is TRBV3-1 and J usage is TRBJ1-2; 9 bases align to TRBD1. There are 18 residues in the CDR3. The germline CDR1 and CDR2 sequences are LGHDT and YNNKEL (reference sequence). V was pared by 4 bases and J by 4 bases, with 16 bases of the junction left unmatched. The CDR3: CASSLSAGTGRTPYGYTF. The CDR3 coding sequence is TGTGCCAGCAGCCTCTCCGCCGGGACAGGGCGGACACCCTATGGCTACACCTTC.